This TCR beta chain appears in the sequencing data of a study of T cell clonotyping in hematopoietic cell transplantation. Germline CDR1 MNHEY, CDR2 SVGAGI. Trimming left V 6 bases short and J 6 bases short, with 8 bases between. The CDR3 length is 11 residues. Sequencing used immunoSEQ multiplex PCR; TCRdb keeps in-frame clones, though not all of them. The sample has approximately 4,000 clones, about 18% seen once. By frequency in the sample, this clone is large. This sequence was found in a male patient in his fifties who had an allogeneic stem cell transplant from a related donor, so the T cells may come from the graft donor. Some clones in this sample may be carry-over from other donors' samples. The sample here was peripheral blood mononuclear cells, taken 30 days after allogeneic stem cell transplant. The chain has TRBV6-5 and TRBJ1-2; D is uncertain. DNA of the CDR3: TGTGCCAGCAGCTCCTTCGATGGCTACACCTTC. Protein product: CASSSFDGYTF.